These 24 T cell receptor beta chains share one sample of origin, sequenced in a study of blood T cell repertoires in COVID-19. Assay: immunoSEQ multiplex PCR; the TCRdb copy retains only in-frame clones and omits some. Among over 85,000 clones listed, just under 95% were seen once. Material for sequencing was peripheral blood. The receptors come from a woman in her 50s with COVID-19, enrolled during active disease.

V usage is TRBV5-1 and J usage is TRBJ1-5, with 7 positions matching TRBD1. Germline-derived CDR1 and CDR2 are SGHRS and YFSETQ. The CDR3 has 16 residues. The ends lost 4 bases at V and 4 bases at J; junction bases unmatched: 11. The DNA of the CDR3 is TGCGCCAGCAGCGAAAGCCCGACAGGGTCAAATCAGCCCCAGCATTTT. Protein sequence: CASSESPTGSNQPQHF.

This rearrangement joins TRBV27 to TRBJ1-5, with D hard to call. Germline lookup yields CDR1 MNHEY and CDR2 SMNVEV (reference sequence). V lost 6 bases and J 1 base, leaving 10 bases between the germline ends. The CDR3 is 14 residues long. DNA of the CDR3: TGTGCCAGCAGCCCTACTTGGAGCAATCAGCCCCAGCATTTT. As protein: CASSPTWSNQPQHF.

The CDR3, as DNA: TGTGCCAGCACCTCCTCGGGGGGTTACGGGGAGCTGTTTTTT. It yields the protein CASTSSGGYGELFF. V is TRBV11-2 and J is TRBJ2-2; 7 bases align to TRBD2. The germline V gene encodes CDR1 SGHAT and CDR2 FQNNGV. This CDR3 spans 14 amino acids. V shed 7 bases, J shed 7 bases, and the junction held 9 bases outside the gene matches.

The chain joins TRBV7-2 to TRBJ2-7; D might be TRBD2 (5 bases). Germline CDR1 and CDR2: SGHTA and FQGNSA. Trimming cost V 5 bases and J 5 bases, with 16 bases left between them. The CDR3 sequence is 14 residues long. The CDR3 nucleotides read TGTGCCAGCAGCCGGGGAGTTAGACCCAACGAGCAGTACTTC. Its translation: CASSRGVRPNEQYF.

This chain links TRBV24-1 with TRBJ2-2; TRBD1 might be the D (6 bases). Trimming stripped 7 bases from V and 1 base from J, with 12 bases between. The CDR3 is 15 residues long. CDR1 and CDR2 (germline): KGHDR, SFDVKD. CDR3 loop: CATRGPTGNTGELFF. CDR3 bases: TGTGCCACCAGGGGCCCGACAGGGAACACCGGGGAGCTGTTTTTT.

The gene calls are TRBV7-6 and TRBJ1-3, with TRBD1 identical over 8 bases. Germline V gene data show CDR1 as SGHVS and CDR2 as FNYEAQ. V gave up 1 base and J gave up 2 bases; unmatched junction bases: 7. CDR3 length: 17 residues. CDR3 in DNA: TGTGCCAGCAGCTTAGATAACACAGGGGGGGCTGGAAACACCATATATTTT. Protein: CASSLDNTGGAGNTIYF.

This clone has only one observation. This chain links TRBV25-1 with TRBJ1-4, with TRBD1 matching 8 bases. The V segment lost 3 bases and the J segment 14 bases; nucleotides outside the gene matches: 8. Germline CDR1 MGHDK, CDR2 SYGVNS. CDR3 size: 13 residues. CDR3 in DNA: TGTGCCAGCAGTGAGGGCAGGGGGCTAGAGCTGTTTTTT. Protein sequence: CASSEGRGLELFF.

This rearrangement joins TRBV5-1 to TRBJ1-4; 7 nucleotides line up with TRBD1. The CDR3 is 16 residues long. Germline CDR1 and CDR2: SGHRS and YFSETQ. The V gene end was trimmed by 4 bases and the J gene end by 0 bases; junction bases not matched to a gene: 6. In DNA, the CDR3 is TGCGCCAGCAGCCGGGACAGCCCTGCAACTAATGAAAAACTGTTTTTT. Its protein product is CASSRDSPATNEKLFF.

This chain links TRBV5-8 with TRBJ2-3; 10 nucleotides align to TRBD1. V lost 4 bases and J lost 3; bases outside the gene matches: 5. From germline, CDR1 is SGHTS and CDR2 YDEGEE. The CDR3 loop spans 15 amino acids. Written as DNA, the CDR3 is TGTGCCAGCAGCGGCAGGACAGGGGGAACAGATACGCAGTATTTT. Translated: CASSGRTGGTDTQYF.

The genes are TRBV27 and TRBJ2-2; possibly TRBD2 for D (6 bases). The CDR3 consists of 17 residues. V lost 0 bases and J lost 8, with 19 bases in between. Looked up from germline, CDR1 is MNHEY and CDR2 is SMNVEV (reference sequence). The CDR3 region has the DNA TGTGCCAGCAGTTTATCGACTGGGACTCATAACGTAGGGGAGCTGTTTTTT. This gives the protein CASSLSTGTHNVGELFF.

This clone occurred once. The rearrangement links TRBV5-1 to TRBJ2-5; possibly TRBD1 for D (6 bases). This CDR3 has 14 amino acids. Germline V lookup: CDR1 SGHRS, CDR2 YFSETQ. Trimming cost V 3 bases and J 2 bases, with 11 bases left between them. DNA for the CDR3: TGCGCCAGCAGCTGGACAGTATCTCAAGAGACCCAGTACTTC. It specifies CASSWTVSQETQYF.

This clone was observed a few times. The CDR3 loop is CASRVMPATGEQYV. CDR3 nucleotides: TGTGCCTCCAGGGTGATGCCGGCCACCGGCGAGCAGTACGTC. The chain employs TRBV10-3 and TRBJ2-7; a possible D gene is TRBD1 (5 bases). Germline assignment: CDR1 ENHRY and CDR2 SYGVKD. This CDR3 is 14 amino acids long. Between the trimmed V and J ends, which lost 11 bases and 6 bases, there was a span of 23 bases.

J is TRBJ2-3 and V is TRBV24-1, with a weak D call TRBD1 (7 bases). V dropped 6 bases and J dropped 4 bases, with 13 bases sitting between them. Germline V gene lookup returns CDR1 KGHDR and CDR2 SFDVKD. The CDR3 is made up of 14 amino acids. The CDR3 here is CATSRSRGADTQYF. The CDR3 nucleotides are TGTGCCACCAGTCGGAGCAGGGGGGCAGATACGCAGTATTTT.

The J gene is TRBJ2-4, the V gene TRBV7-2, with 8 bases matching TRBD1. Trimming cost V 4 bases and J 8 bases; bases outside gene matches: 7. Germline V gene data show CDR1 as SGHTA and CDR2 as FQGNSA. The CDR3 is made up of 14 amino acids. Here the CDR3 DNA reads TGTGCCAGCAGCTGGCAGGGGGCGAAGGACATTCAGTACTTC. Protein sequence: CASSWQGAKDIQYF.

J is TRBJ1-3 and V is TRBV28; 7 bases are shared with TRBD1. Trimming cost V 7 bases and J 3 bases; bases outside gene matches: 12. This CDR3 contains 16 residues. Germline CDR1 and CDR2: MDHEN and SYDVKM. The CDR3 region is CASTKRAGQVGNTIYF. CDR3 in DNA: TGTGCCAGCACAAAAAGAGCCGGACAGGTTGGAAACACCATATATTTT.

The chain uses TRBV10-3 and TRBJ1-2, with D possibly TRBD1 on 5 matching bases. CDR3 length: 12 amino acids. The germline V gene has CDR1 ENHRY and CDR2 SYGVKD. V was shortened by 6 bases and J by 8 bases, with 13 bases between the two germline ends. The CDR3 reads CAISAPGGGYTF. CDR3 bases: TGTGCCATCAGCGCCCCCGGGGGGGGCTACACCTTC.

The rearrangement joins TRBV6-5 to TRBJ1-1; 9 bases are shared with TRBD1. This CDR3 has 14 amino acids. Per germline, CDR1 MNHEY and CDR2 SVGAGI. V gave up 5 bases and J gave up 1 base; unmatched junction bases: 2. The CDR3, as DNA: TGTGCCAGCAGTAAGACAGGGGGGAACACTGAAGCTTTCTTT. Residues: CASSKTGGNTEAFF.

The chain joins TRBV5-5 to TRBJ2-1, with 9 bases identical to TRBD1. CDR1 and CDR2 (germline): SGHKS, YYEKEE (reference sequence). This CDR3 has 15 residues. V lost 3 bases, J lost 6 bases, and 7 bases stayed unmatched. In DNA form, the CDR3 reads TGTGCCAGCAGCTCACAGGGGGCAGGAACCAATGAGCAGTTCTTC. Translating gives CASSSQGAGTNEQFF.

The genes are TRBV5-6 and TRBJ1-1; D might be TRBD1 (5 bases). CDR1 is SGHDT and CDR2 is YYEEEE in the germline V gene. The CDR3 length is 15 residues. V was trimmed by 6 bases and J by 5 bases, leaving 20 bases between them. The chain's CDR3 is CASTARRTGGTEAFF. The CDR3, as DNA: TGTGCCAGCACCGCAAGGAGGACGGGGGGGACTGAAGCTTTCTTT.

The chain combines TRBV3-1 (or the pseudogene TRBV3-2) with TRBJ1-5; possibly TRBD1 for D (5 bases). Germline V gene sequence: CDR1 LGHDT, CDR2 YNNKEL (reference sequence). The CDR3 extends over 14 amino acids. The ends were cut back, 4 bases at V and 4 bases at J, with 11 bases in the middle. CDR3 coding DNA: TGTGCCAGCAGCCCCGGCGGGGGGAATCAGCCCCAGCATTTT. Its protein product is CASSPGGGNQPQHF.

V is TRBV6-5 and J is TRBJ1-4; D not certain. Germline CDR1 reads MNHEY; CDR2 reads SVGAGI. The germline V and J ends were trimmed by 6 bases and 8 bases, with 13 bases remaining between them. CDR3 length equals 13 residues. CDR3 in DNA: TGTGCCAGCAGACTTAAAGCGCGGGAAAAACTGTTTTTT. Encoded protein: CASRLKAREKLFF.

This clone was found once. The chain uses TRBV11-2 and TRBJ2-2; the D gene is possibly TRBD2 (5 bases). The germline V and J ends were trimmed by 6 bases and 1 base, with 6 bases remaining between them. CDR1 is SGHAT and CDR2 is FQNNGV in the germline V gene. The CDR3 has 13 residues. The CDR3 loop reads CASSGRNTGELFF. Here the CDR3 DNA reads TGTGCCAGCAGTGGGAGGAACACCGGGGAGCTGTTTTTT.

Worth noting for this clone: Sequence at one end of the junction differs from germline and may be a read error. The J gene is TRBJ2-7, the V gene TRBV6-5; 10 nucleotides match TRBD1. Germline CDR1 MNHEY, CDR2 SVGAGI. This CDR3 comprises 14 residues. CDR3 sequence (DNA): TGTGCCACCGACGCGACAGGGGGCTCCGACGAGCAGTACTTC. Amino acid sequence: CATDATGGSDEQYF.

The chain couples TRBV7-9 to TRBJ2-7; 9 bases are a match to TRBD1. CDR1 and CDR2 from the germline V gene are SEHNR and FQNEAQ (reference sequence). With 5 bases clipped from V and 5 bases from J, the junction kept 10 bases outside the gene matches. The CDR3 sequence is 15 residues long. The chain's CDR3 is CASSQDLTGGDEQYF. For the CDR3, the DNA is TGTGCCAGCAGCCAAGACCTGACAGGGGGGGACGAGCAGTACTTC.